Below, 12 T cell receptor beta chains from the same sample are listed, as sequenced in a study of technical replicates of blood from a handful of donors. Method: immunoSEQ multiplex PCR; TCRdb's copy keeps in-frame clones and lacks some. The sample has about 56,000 clones, more than 90% seen once. Sequencing was performed on PBMCs. These TCRs come from a human donor in good health. Some clones in this sample may be carry-over from other donors' samples.

V is TRBV7-2 and J is TRBJ2-2; 8 bases are a match to TRBD2. V shed 5 bases, J shed 6 bases, and the junction held 8 bases outside the gene matches. Germline lookup yields CDR1 SGHTA and CDR2 FQGNSA. This CDR3 comprises 15 residues. Written as DNA, the CDR3 is TGTGCCAGCAGCGGCGGGACTAGTAACCCCGGGGAGCTGTTTTTT. It is translated as CASSGGTSNPGELFF.

The rearrangement uses TRBV7-9 and TRBJ2-7; D may be TRBD1 (6 bases). V lost 5 bases and J lost 6, with 14 bases in between. CDR1 is SEHNR and CDR2 is FQNEAQ in the germline V gene (reference sequence). The CDR3 runs 13 residues. The CDR3 sequence is CASSPPQGTEQYF. The CDR3 DNA sequence: TGTGCCAGCAGCCCCCCGCAGGGGACCGAGCAGTACTTC.

The chain combines TRBV11-3 with TRBJ2-3; D is undetermined. The CDR3 totals 12 residues. V was cut by 5 bases and J by 6 bases, with 9 bases left in between. The germline V gene encodes CDR1 SGHNT and CDR2 YENEEA. The DNA for the CDR3 is TGTGCCAGCAGCAACCGCAGGGATACGCAGTATTTT. This sequence encodes CASSNRRDTQYF. Based on the CDR3 plus reference TRBV11-3 and TRBJ2-3, the full variable domain is EAGVVQSPRYKIIEKKQPVAFWCNPISGHNTLYWYLQNLGQGPELLIRYENEEAVDDSQLPKDRFSAERLKGVDSTLKIQPAELGDSAVYLCASSNRRDTQYFGPGTRLTVL.

The J gene is TRBJ2-6, the V gene TRBV10-3, with D perhaps matching TRBD2 (5 bases). CDR1 and CDR2 from the germline V gene are ENHRY and SYGVKD. V lost 3 bases, J lost 7 bases, and 19 bases lay in between. This CDR3 is built from 17 residues. CDR3 bases: TGTGCCATCAGTGATCAGAGCCGTACCCCTAGCGCCAACGTCCTGACTTTC. Its translation: CAISDQSRTPSANVLTF.

This clone was seen a single time. J is TRBJ2-4 and V is TRBV19, with 9 bases aligning to TRBD1. Trimming cost V 5 bases and J 0 bases; bases outside gene matches: 5. The germline V gene encodes CDR1 LNHDA and CDR2 SQIVND (reference sequence). This CDR3 contains 16 residues. The CDR3 bases are TGTGCCAGTAGTCAACAGGGGGCTGAAGCCAAAAACATTCAGTACTTC. Its translation: CASSQQGAEAKNIQYF.

The chain combines TRBV6-4 with TRBJ2-3; 7 nucleotides match TRBD1. Germline V gene lookup returns CDR1 MRHNA and CDR2 SNTAGT. The CDR3 is 14 amino acids. J gave up 4 bases and V 3 bases, and 4 bases lay outside the gene matches. In DNA form, the CDR3 reads TGTGCCAGCAGTGAAGGGGGCTCGGCAGATACGCAGTATTTT. Translated, it gives CASSEGGSADTQYF.

V and J are TRBV5-4 and TRBJ2-3, with 8 bases fitting TRBD2. The CDR3 is made up of 16 amino acids. The J segment lost 6 bases and the V segment lost 4 bases, leaving 13 bases of the junction unmatched. The germline V gene has CDR1 SGHNT and CDR2 YYREEE (reference sequence). CDR3 residues: CASSGEGVAGLDTQYF. The CDR3 region has the DNA TGTGCCAGCAGCGGAGAGGGCGTAGCGGGATTGGATACGCAGTATTTT.

The chain couples TRBV7-2 to TRBJ1-1, with D hard to call. Trimming removed 4 bases from V and 2 bases from J, with 8 bases in between. The CDR3 runs to 13 residues. CDR1 and CDR2 from the germline V gene are SGHTA and FQGNSA. The CDR3 DNA reads TGTGCCAGCAGCTCGACAAGAAACACTGAAGCTTTCTTT. The encoded protein is CASSSTRNTEAFF.

CDR3 sequence: CASSEAASGANVLTF. The CDR3 bases are TGTGCCAGCAGTGAAGCAGCCTCTGGGGCCAACGTCCTGACTTTC. This chain uses TRBV6-1 with TRBJ2-6; D gene uncertain. Trimming shortened V by 0 bases and J by 0 bases, and 3 bases separated the two germline ends. This CDR3 region has 15 residues. Germline assignment: CDR1 MNHNS and CDR2 SASEGT.

The chain employs TRBV5-1 and TRBJ2-7; TRBD2 might be the D (5 bases). Germline V gene lookup returns CDR1 SGHRS and CDR2 YFSETQ. The germline V and J ends were trimmed by 2 bases and 7 bases, with 10 bases remaining between them. The CDR3 length is 12 residues. The CDR3 DNA reads TGCGCCAGCAGCTTAATGGGAGTGGAGCAGTACTTC. Encoded protein: CASSLMGVEQYF.

The genes are TRBV4-3 and TRBJ1-1; D may be TRBD1 (6 bases). CDR1 and CDR2 from the germline V gene are LGHNA and YSLEER. V was pared by 1 base and J by 0 bases, with 12 bases between. The CDR3 spans 16 residues. The CDR3 loop is CASSQGGGQMNTEAFF. The CDR3 nucleotides read TGCGCCAGCAGCCAAGGAGGAGGACAGATGAACACTGAAGCTTTCTTT.

The chain carries TRBV7-9 and TRBJ2-2; D remains ambiguous. CDR3 length equals 13 residues. The germline V gene has CDR1 SEHNR and CDR2 FQNEAQ (reference sequence). V was cut by 2 bases and J by 7 bases, with 8 bases left in between. The CDR3 loop is CASSLSENGELFF. CDR3 nucleotides: TGTGCCAGCAGCTTATCAGAAAACGGGGAGCTGTTTTTT. Variable domain in full (rest from reference TRBV7-9 and TRBJ2-2): DTGVSQNPRHKITKRGQNVTFRCDPISEHNRLYWYRQTLGQGPEFLTYFQNEAQLEKSRLLSDRFSAERPKGSFSTLEIQRTEQGDSAMYLCASSLSENGELFFGEGSRLTVL.